Reported below is one TCR beta chain. This record belongs to a study of T-cell reconstitution after alpha-beta-depleted transplantation in children. The authors prepared the TCRbeta library with unique molecular identifiers. TCRdb independently ran MiXCR on the PCR reads; one entry per CDR3 protein. The sample shows fewer than 1 million distinct CDR3 sequences, roughly 15% of them seen only once. The starting material was PBMCs, mostly from graft donor cells, obtained 360 days after TCRalphabeta/CD19-depleted stem cell transplant. This TCR was sampled from a male patient younger than 18 who had a stem cell transplant for acute lymphoblastic leukemia, so the T cells may come from the graft donor.

The CDR3 DNA reads as TGTGCCAGCAGTTTTCTCATGGGCAGGGACGAGACCCAGTACTTC. This sequence encodes CASSFLMGRDETQYF. The J gene is TRBJ2-5, the V gene TRBV12-3 or TRBV12-4; perhaps D is TRBD1 or TRBD2 (5 bases each). The V gene lost 3 bases and the J gene lost 5 bases, with 16 bases spanning the gap. The CDR3 totals 15 residues.